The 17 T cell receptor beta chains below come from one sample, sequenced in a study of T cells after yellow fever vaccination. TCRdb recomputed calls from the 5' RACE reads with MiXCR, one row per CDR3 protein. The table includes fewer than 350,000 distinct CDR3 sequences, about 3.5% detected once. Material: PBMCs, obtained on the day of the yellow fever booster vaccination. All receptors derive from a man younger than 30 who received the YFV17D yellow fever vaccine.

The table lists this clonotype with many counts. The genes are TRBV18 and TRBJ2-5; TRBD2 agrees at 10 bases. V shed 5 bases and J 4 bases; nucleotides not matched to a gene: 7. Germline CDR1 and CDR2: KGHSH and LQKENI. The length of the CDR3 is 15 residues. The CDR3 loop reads CASSTPGLARETQYF. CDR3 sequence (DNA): TGTGCCAGCTCAACTCCGGGACTAGCGAGAGAGACCCAGTACTTC.

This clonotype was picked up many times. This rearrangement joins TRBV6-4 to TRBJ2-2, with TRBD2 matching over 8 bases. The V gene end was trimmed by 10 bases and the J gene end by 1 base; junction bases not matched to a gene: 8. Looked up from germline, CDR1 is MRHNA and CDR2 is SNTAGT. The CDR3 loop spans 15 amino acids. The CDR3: CATPPGRVNTGELFF. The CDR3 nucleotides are TGTGCCACCCCACCCGGGAGGGTGAACACCGGGGAGCTGTTTTTT.

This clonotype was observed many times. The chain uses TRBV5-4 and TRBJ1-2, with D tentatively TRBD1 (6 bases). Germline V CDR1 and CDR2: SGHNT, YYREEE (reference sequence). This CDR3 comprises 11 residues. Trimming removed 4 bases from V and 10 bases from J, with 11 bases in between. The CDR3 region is CASSATGYYTF. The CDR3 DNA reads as TGTGCCAGCAGCGCCACAGGGTACTACACCTTC.

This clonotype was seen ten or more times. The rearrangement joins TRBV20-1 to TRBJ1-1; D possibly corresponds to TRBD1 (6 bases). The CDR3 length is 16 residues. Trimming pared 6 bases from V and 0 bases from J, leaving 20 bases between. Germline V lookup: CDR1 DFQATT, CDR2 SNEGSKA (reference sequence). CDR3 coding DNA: TGCAGTGCCGGGGGGCGGACCGGGACGGTGAACACTGAAGCTTTCTTT. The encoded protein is CSAGGRTGTVNTEAFF.

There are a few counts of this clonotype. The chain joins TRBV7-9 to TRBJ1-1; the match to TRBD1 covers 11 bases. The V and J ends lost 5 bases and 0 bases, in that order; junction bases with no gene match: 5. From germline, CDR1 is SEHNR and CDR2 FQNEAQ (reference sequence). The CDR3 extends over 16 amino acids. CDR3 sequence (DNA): TGTGCCAGCAGCGGGGACAGGGGGACGGTGAACACTGAAGCTTTCTTT. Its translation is CASSGDRGTVNTEAFF.

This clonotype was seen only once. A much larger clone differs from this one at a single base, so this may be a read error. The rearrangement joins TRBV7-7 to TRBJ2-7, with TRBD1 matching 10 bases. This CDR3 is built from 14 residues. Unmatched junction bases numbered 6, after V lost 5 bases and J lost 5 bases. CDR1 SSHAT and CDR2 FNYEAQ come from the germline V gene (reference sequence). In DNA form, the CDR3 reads TGTGCCAGCAGCCCGGGACAGGGGCCCGACGAGCAGTACTTC. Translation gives CASSPGQGPDEQYF.

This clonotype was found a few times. In DNA, the CDR3 is TGTGCCAGTAGCTACTCACCCAACAATGAGCAGTTCTTC. Its translation is CASSYSPNNEQFF. J is TRBJ2-1 and V is TRBV12-3 or TRBV12-4; D unresolved. Trimming left V 9 bases short and J 5 bases short, with 14 bases between. This CDR3 is built from 13 residues.

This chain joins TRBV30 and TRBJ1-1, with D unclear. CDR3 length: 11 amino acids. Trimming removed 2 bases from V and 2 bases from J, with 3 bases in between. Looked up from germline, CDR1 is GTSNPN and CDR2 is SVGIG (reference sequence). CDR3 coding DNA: TGTGCCTGGAGTCATAACACTGAAGCTTTCTTT. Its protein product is CAWSHNTEAFF.

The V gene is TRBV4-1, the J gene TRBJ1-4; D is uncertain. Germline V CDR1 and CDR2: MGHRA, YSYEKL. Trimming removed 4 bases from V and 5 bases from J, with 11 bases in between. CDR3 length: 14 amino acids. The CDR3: CASSRFSLNEKLFF. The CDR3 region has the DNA TGCGCCAGCAGCCGATTTAGCCTAAATGAAAAACTGTTTTTT.

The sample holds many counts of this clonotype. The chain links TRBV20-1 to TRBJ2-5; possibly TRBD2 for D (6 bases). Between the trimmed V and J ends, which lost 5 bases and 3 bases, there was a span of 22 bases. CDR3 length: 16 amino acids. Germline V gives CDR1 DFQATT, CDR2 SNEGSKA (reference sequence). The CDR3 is CSAGGPGLILEETQYF. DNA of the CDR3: TGCAGTGCTGGCGGTCCGGGACTGATATTAGAAGAGACCCAGTACTTC.

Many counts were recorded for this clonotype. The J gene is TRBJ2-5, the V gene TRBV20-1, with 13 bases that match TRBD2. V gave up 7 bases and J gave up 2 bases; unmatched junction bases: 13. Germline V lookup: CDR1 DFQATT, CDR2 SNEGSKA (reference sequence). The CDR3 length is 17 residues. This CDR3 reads CSVPPTSGGFRQETQYF. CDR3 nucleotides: TGCAGTGTTCCGCCGACTAGCGGGGGGTTTCGGCAAGAGACCCAGTACTTC.

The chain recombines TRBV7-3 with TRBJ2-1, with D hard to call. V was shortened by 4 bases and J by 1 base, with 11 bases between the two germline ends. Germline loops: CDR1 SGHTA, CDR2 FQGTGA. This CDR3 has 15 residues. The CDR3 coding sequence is TGTGCCAGCAGCTGGACCGCGTCTTCCTACAATGAGCAGTTCTTC. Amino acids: CASSWTASSYNEQFF.

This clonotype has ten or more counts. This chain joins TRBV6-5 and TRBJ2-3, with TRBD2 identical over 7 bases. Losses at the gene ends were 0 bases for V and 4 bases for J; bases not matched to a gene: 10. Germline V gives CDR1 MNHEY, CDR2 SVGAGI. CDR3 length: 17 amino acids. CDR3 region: CASSYSPWDYTPDTQYF. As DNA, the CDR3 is TGTGCCAGCAGTTACTCCCCTTGGGACTACACTCCAGATACGCAGTATTTT.

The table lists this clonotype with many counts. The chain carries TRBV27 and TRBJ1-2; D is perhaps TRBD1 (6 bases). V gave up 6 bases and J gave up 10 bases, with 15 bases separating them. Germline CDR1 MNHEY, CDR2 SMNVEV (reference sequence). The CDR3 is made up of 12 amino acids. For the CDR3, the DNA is TGTGCCAGCAGCCAGCCGGGGGCACCCTACACCTTC. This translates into CASSQPGAPYTF.

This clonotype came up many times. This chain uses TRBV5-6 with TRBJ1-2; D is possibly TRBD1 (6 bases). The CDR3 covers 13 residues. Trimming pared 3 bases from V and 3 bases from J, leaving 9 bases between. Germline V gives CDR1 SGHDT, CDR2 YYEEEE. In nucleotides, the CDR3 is TGTGCCAGCAGCTCAGGACAGTACTATGGCTACACCTTC. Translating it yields CASSSGQYYGYTF.

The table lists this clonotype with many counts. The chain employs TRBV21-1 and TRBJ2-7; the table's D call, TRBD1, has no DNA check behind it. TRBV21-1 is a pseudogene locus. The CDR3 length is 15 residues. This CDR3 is CASSTTQGWVYEQYV. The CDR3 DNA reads TGTGCCAGCAGCACCACACAGGGGTGGGTCTACGAGCAGTACGTC.

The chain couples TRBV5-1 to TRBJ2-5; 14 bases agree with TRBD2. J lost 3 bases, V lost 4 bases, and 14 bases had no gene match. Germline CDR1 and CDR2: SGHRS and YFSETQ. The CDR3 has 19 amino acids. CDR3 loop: CASSETTSGGALYKETQYF. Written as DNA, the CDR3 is TGCGCCAGCAGCGAGACGACTAGCGGGGGGGCTCTCTACAAAGAGACCCAGTACTTC.